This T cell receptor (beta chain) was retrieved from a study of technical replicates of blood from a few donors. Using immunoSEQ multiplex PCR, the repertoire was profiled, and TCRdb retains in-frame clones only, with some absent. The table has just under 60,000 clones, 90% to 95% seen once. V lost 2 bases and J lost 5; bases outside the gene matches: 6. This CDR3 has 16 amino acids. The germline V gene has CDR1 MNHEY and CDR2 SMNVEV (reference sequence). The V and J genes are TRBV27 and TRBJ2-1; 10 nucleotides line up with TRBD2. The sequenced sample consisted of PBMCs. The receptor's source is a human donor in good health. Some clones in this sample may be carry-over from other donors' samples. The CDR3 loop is CASSLRGTSVDNEQFF. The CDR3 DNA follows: TGTGCCAGCAGTTTAAGAGGGACTAGCGTCGACAATGAGCAGTTCTTC.